The 16 T cell receptor beta chains below come from one sample, sequenced in a study of blood T cell repertoires in COVID-19. Repertoires were generated with immunoSEQ multiplex PCR, while TCRdb's copy carries only in-frame clones and drops some. The table records 250,000 to 300,000 clones, 70% to 90% of them present only once. The sample consisted of peripheral blood. These receptors were taken from an older woman with acute or convalescent COVID-19.

The chain employs TRBV5-1 and TRBJ2-5; 7 bases fit TRBD1. J gave up 0 bases and V 2 bases, and 7 bases lay outside the gene matches. The CDR3 sequence is 16 residues long. In germline, CDR1 is SGHRS, CDR2 YFSETQ. This chain's CDR3 is CASSFRGGRYQETQYF. DNA of the CDR3: TGCGCCAGCAGCTTTCGAGGGGGCCGGTACCAAGAGACCCAGTACTTC.

This chain joins TRBV29-1 and TRBJ2-7, with a tentative D call TRBD2 (5 bases). V was cut by 7 bases and J by 5 bases, with 21 bases left in between. The germline V gene encodes CDR1 SQVTM and CDR2 ANQGSEA. The CDR3 is 14 residues long. This CDR3 reads CSGSGGTGSDEQYF. The CDR3 DNA is TGCAGCGGTTCTGGTGGAACGGGGTCCGACGAGCAGTACTTC.

V is TRBV5-1 and J is TRBJ2-5; 9 positions match TRBD1. The CDR3 consists of 19 residues. Germline trimming cut 3 bases from V and 4 bases from J; bases unmatched to any gene: 19. Germline CDR1 reads SGHRS; CDR2 reads YFSETQ. CDR3 region: CASSSPPTGGVVGRETQYF. As DNA, the CDR3 is TGCGCCAGCAGCTCCCCCCCGACAGGGGGGGTGGTGGGGAGAGAGACCCAGTACTTC.

J is TRBJ1-1 and V is TRBV4-2; D not resolved. The V gene's germline CDR1 is LGHNA and CDR2 YNFKEQ. Trimming left V 0 bases short and J 0 bases short, with 14 bases between. CDR3 size: 17 residues. CDR3 residues: CASSQDEEALVNTEAFF. CDR3 nucleotide sequence: TGTGCCAGCAGCCAAGATGAAGAGGCCCTGGTGAACACTGAAGCTTTCTTT.

This clone was detected once. V and J are TRBV5-6 and TRBJ1-2, with TRBD1 identical over 7 bases. V dropped 5 bases and J dropped 4; count of bases not matched to a gene: 8. The CDR3 sequence is 14 residues long. Germline V gene data show CDR1 as SGHDT and CDR2 as YYEEEE. As DNA, the CDR3 is TGTGCCAGCAGTTCAGGGGGTTTCGGCTATGGCTACACCTTC. Its translation is CASSSGGFGYGYTF.

The rearrangement joins TRBV30 to TRBJ1-5; the D gene is possibly TRBD1 (5 bases). Germline V gene lookup returns CDR1 GTSNPN and CDR2 SVGIG (reference sequence). V lost 5 bases and J lost 3, with 14 bases in between. The CDR3 length is 14 residues. CDR3 bases: TGTGCCTGGGGGCAGGGTACCCTCAATCAGCCCCAGCATTTT. Translating gives CAWGQGTLNQPQHF.

The V gene is TRBV5-4, the J gene TRBJ2-7, with TRBD1 identical over 9 bases. V shed 2 bases, J shed 7 bases, and the junction held 7 bases outside the gene matches. This CDR3 region has 14 residues. Germline CDR1 is SGHNT and CDR2 is YYREEE (reference sequence). The CDR3 DNA is TGTGCCAGCAGCTTACAGGGGGCGATGGGTGAGCAGTACTTC. This translates into CASSLQGAMGEQYF.

V is TRBV27 and J is TRBJ2-3; 14 positions agree with TRBD2. CDR1 and CDR2 from the germline V gene are MNHEY and SMNVEV (reference sequence). The CDR3 has 18 residues. J lost 2 bases, V lost 3 bases, and 7 bases had no gene match. The CDR3 region is CASSFGTSGGYYTDTQYF. CDR3 nucleotide sequence: TGTGCCAGCAGTTTTGGGACTAGCGGGGGATACTACACAGATACGCAGTATTTT.

The chain carries TRBV4-1 and TRBJ1-6; D ambiguous. Germline V gene data show CDR1 as MGHRA and CDR2 as YSYEKL. The V end lost 3 bases, the J end lost 9 bases, and 15 bases lay between the germline ends. The CDR3 covers 15 residues. CDR3 sequence reads: CASSHHKERGSPLHF. CDR3 DNA sequence: TGCGCCAGCAGCCACCATAAGGAAAGAGGTTCACCCCTCCACTTT.

The chain employs TRBV10-3 and TRBJ1-1; no clear D gene. The ends were cut back, 3 bases at V and 7 bases at J, with 6 bases in the middle. The CDR3 runs 11 residues. CDR1 is ENHRY and CDR2 is SYGVKD in the germline V gene. The CDR3 DNA is TGTGCCATCAGTGATCTCAGTGAAGCTTTCTTT. Amino acids: CAISDLSEAFF.

This chain connects TRBV10-1 to TRBJ2-3; possible D gene TRBD2, 7 bases. Germline values: CDR1 WNHNN, CDR2 SYGVQD (reference sequence). This CDR3 contains 18 residues. V was trimmed by 1 base and J by 3 bases, leaving 20 bases between them. The CDR3 protein is CASSELGGASSRTDTQYF. The CDR3 coding sequence is TGCGCCAGCAGTGAGTTGGGGGGGGCCAGTTCTAGAACAGATACGCAGTATTTT.

The V call is TRBV9, the J call TRBJ2-2; D is undetermined. CDR1 is SGDLS, CDR2 YYNGEE, per germline. CDR3 length: 12 amino acids. Trimming took off 2 bases at V and 6 bases at J, with 5 bases between the two ends. The CDR3 DNA reads as TGTGCCAGCAGCGTGAGGTCCGGGGAGCTGTTTTTT. As protein: CASSVRSGELFF.

V and J are TRBV4-1 and TRBJ2-6; tentatively, D is TRBD1 (6 bases). There are 15 residues in the CDR3. Trimming took off 6 bases at V and 2 bases at J, with 11 bases between the two ends. The germline V gene encodes CDR1 MGHRA and CDR2 YSYEKL. DNA of the CDR3: TGCGCCAGCAGGCCGACAGGAGCTGGGGCCAACGTCCTGACTTTC. This codes for CASRPTGAGANVLTF.

The table lists this clone with a count of one. V is TRBV30 and J is TRBJ1-2, with a possible D match to TRBD1 (5 bases). V was clipped by 7 bases and J by 2 bases, with 14 bases between them. CDR3 size: 13 residues. The germline CDR1 and CDR2 sequences are GTSNPN and SVGIG (reference sequence). The CDR3 reads CASSGGANYGYTF. The CDR3 nucleotides read TGTGCCTCCTCCGGAGGGGCCAACTATGGCTACACCTTC.

This chain connects TRBV19 to TRBJ2-7; D is perhaps TRBD2 (5 bases). Germline CDR1 reads LNHDA; CDR2 reads SQIVND (reference sequence). The CDR3 loop spans 14 amino acids. V lost 3 bases and J 3 bases, leaving 12 bases between the germline ends. The CDR3 is CASSMGALSYEQYF. The CDR3 nucleotides are TGTGCCAGTAGTATGGGAGCCCTAAGCTACGAGCAGTACTTC.

V usage is TRBV7-2 and J usage is TRBJ2-5; 9 positions agree with TRBD1. V was clipped by 2 bases and J by 5 bases; unmatched bases: 3. The CDR3 length is 14 residues. The germline gives CDR1 SGHTA, CDR2 FQGNSA. The DNA for the CDR3 is TGTGCCAGCAGCTTAACAGGGGGCGGTGAGACCCAGTACTTC. Translating it yields CASSLTGGGETQYF.